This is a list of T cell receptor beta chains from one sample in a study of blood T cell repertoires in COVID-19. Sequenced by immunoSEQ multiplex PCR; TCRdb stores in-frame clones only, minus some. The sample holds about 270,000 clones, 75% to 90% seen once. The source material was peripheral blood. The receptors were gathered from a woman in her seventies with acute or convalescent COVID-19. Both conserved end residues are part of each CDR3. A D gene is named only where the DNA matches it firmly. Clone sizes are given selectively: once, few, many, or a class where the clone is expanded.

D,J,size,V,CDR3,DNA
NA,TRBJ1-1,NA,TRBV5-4,CASSLWGGREAFF,TGTGCCAGCAGCTTGTGGGGGGGCCGTGAAGCTTTCTTT
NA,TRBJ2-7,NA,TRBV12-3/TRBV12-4,CASSFTYEQYF,TGTGCCAGCAGTTTTACCTACGAGCAGTACTTC
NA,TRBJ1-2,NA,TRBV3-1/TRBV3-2,CASSPGSANYGYTF,TGTGCCAGCAGCCCCGGGTCGGCTAACTATGGCTACACCTTC
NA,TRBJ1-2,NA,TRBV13,CASSSERQDGYTF,TGTGCCAGCAGTTCTGAGAGACAGGATGGCTACACCTTC
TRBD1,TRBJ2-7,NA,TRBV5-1,CASSPQGASGSYEQYF,TGCGCCAGCAGCCCCCAGGGGGCGTCCGGGTCCTACGAGCAGTACTTC
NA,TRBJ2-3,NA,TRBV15,CATSVGGGDTQYF,TGTGCCACCAGCGTCGGGGGTGGGGATACGCAGTATTTT
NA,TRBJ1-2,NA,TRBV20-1,CSASGQTGGYTF,TGCAGTGCTAGTGGGCAGACTGGGGGCTACACCTTC
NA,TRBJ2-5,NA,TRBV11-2,CASSLVHNQETQYF,TGTGCCAGCAGCTTAGTGCACAACCAAGAGACCCAGTACTTC
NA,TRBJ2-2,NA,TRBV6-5,CASLTLYTGELFF,TGTGCCAGCCTGACACTTTACACCGGGGAGCTGTTTTTT
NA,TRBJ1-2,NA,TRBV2,CASSDPQVLSGYTF,TGTGCCAGCAGTGATCCCCAGGTTCTCTCCGGCTACACCTTC
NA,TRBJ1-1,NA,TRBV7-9,CASSSNPQGAEAFF,TGTGCCAGCAGCTCCAACCCCCAGGGTGCTGAAGCTTTCTTT
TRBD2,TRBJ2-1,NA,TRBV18,CASSPQGPTGGGHNEQFF,TGTGCCAGCTCACCACAAGGCCCCACGGGGGGGGGACACAATGAGCAGTTCTTC
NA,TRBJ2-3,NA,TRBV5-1,CASSWSTGVSTDTQYF,TGCGCCAGCAGCTGGTCAACAGGTGTTAGCACAGATACGCAGTATTTT
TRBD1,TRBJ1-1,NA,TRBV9,CASSPRTGGNTEAFF,TGTGCCAGCAGCCCACGGACAGGGGGGAACACTGAAGCTTTCTTT
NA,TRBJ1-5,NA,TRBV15,CATSRPNTPGDQPQHF,TGTGCCACCAGCAGACCAAATACCCCGGGTGATCAGCCCCAGCATTTT
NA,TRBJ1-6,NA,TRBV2,CASREGSSYNSPLHF,TGTGCCAGCAGGGAGGGAAGCTCCTATAATTCACCCCTCCACTTT
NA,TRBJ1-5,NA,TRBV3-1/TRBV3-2,CASSQTDQGPQHF,TGTGCCAGCAGCCAAACAGACCAGGGGCCCCAGCATTTT
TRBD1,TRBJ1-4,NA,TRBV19,CASSTSGQGREKLFF,TGTGCCAGTAGTACCTCTGGACAGGGGCGCGAAAAACTGTTTTTT
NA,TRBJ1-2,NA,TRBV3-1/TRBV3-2,CASSQVPGIRSNYGYTF,TGTGCCAGCAGCCAAGTGCCAGGGATCCGATCTAACTATGGCTACACCTTC
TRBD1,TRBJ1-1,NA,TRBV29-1,CSGNRGGRTEAFF,TGCAGCGGAAACAGGGGAGGACGCACTGAAGCTTTCTTT
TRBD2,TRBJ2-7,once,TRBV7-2,CASSSTSGASYEQYF,TGTGCCAGCAGCTCGACTAGCGGGGCCTCCTACGAGCAGTACTTC
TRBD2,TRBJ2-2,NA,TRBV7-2,CASSRSGVTGELFF,TGTGCCAGCAGTCGAAGCGGGGTAACCGGGGAGCTGTTTTTT
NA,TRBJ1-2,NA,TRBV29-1,CSVEDKGLRGYTF,TGCAGCGTTGAAGATAAGGGGCTGCGAGGCTACACCTTC
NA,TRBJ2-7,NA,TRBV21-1,CASSKGQRGTGIGDEQYF,TGTGCCAGCAGCAAAGGCCAGCGGGGAACAGGGATAGGGGACGAGCAGTACTTC
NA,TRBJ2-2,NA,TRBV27,CASSPIGPGTGELFF,TGTGCCAGCAGTCCCATAGGGCCGGGGACCGGGGAGCTGTTTTTT
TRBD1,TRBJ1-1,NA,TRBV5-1,CASSPGPTGQAEAFF,TGCGCCAGCAGCCCTGGCCCGACAGGGCAAGCTGAAGCTTTCTTT
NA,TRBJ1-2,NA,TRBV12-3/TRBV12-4,CASSLGAGLGYTF,TGTGCCAGCAGTTTAGGGGCAGGGCTGGGCTACACCTTC
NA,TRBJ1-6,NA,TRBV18,CASSPREWDSPLHF,TGTGCCAGCTCACCAAGGGAGTGGGATTCACCCCTCCACTTT
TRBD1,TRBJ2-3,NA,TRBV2,CASSERQGMTDTQYF,TGTGCCAGCAGTGAAAGACAGGGAATGACAGATACGCAGTATTTT
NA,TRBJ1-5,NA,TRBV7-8,CASSPKKQVSNQPQHF,TGTGCCAGCAGCCCTAAAAAACAGGTTAGCAATCAGCCCCAGCATTTT
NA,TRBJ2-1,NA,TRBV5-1,CASSLWGLGNEQFF,TGCGCCAGCAGCTTATGGGGACTGGGAAATGAGCAGTTCTTC
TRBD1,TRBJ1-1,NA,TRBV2,CASIGTAFTEAFF,TGTGCCAGCATTGGGACAGCCTTCACTGAAGCTTTCTTT
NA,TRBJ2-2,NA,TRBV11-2,CASSFGRGGKTGELFF,TGTGCCAGCAGCTTCGGTAGGGGGGGAAAAACCGGGGAGCTGTTTTTT
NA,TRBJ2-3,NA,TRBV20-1,CSAEEGDTQYF,TGCAGTGCAGAAGAGGGAGATACGCAGTATTTT
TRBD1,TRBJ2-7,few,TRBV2,CASSEGGTAFYEQYF,TGTGCCAGCAGTGAAGGGGGGACAGCCTTCTACGAGCAGTACTTC
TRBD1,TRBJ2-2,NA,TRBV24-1,CATSEPGTGRTGELFF,TGTGCCACCAGTGAACCCGGGACAGGGAGAACCGGGGAGCTGTTTTTT
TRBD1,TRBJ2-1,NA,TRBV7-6,CASSLGQGKYNEQFF,TGTGCCAGCAGCTTAGGACAGGGGAAGTACAATGAGCAGTTCTTC
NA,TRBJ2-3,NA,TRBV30,CAWSPQDTQYF,TGTGCCTGGAGCCCCCAAGATACGCAGTATTTT
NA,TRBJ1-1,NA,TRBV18,CASSPREGNTEAFF,TGTGCCAGCTCACCACGTGAGGGTAACACTGAAGCTTTCTTT
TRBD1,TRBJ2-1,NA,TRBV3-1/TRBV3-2,CASSLTGDEQFF,TGTGCCAGCAGCCTCACAGGGGATGAGCAGTTCTTC
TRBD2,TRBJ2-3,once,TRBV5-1,CASTTGLAGTDTQYF,TGCGCCAGCACCACGGGACTAGCGGGGACAGATACGCAGTATTTT
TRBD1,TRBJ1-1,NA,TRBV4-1,CASSPRTGEAFF,TGCGCCAGCAGCCCCCGGACAGGGGAAGCTTTCTTT
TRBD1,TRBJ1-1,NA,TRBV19,CASRGQGDHTEAFF,TGTGCCAGTAGGGGCCAGGGGGACCACACTGAAGCTTTCTTT
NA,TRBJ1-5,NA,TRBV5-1,CASSLRGGEGNQPQHF,TGCGCCAGCAGCTTGAGAGGCGGAGAGGGCAATCAGCCCCAGCATTTT
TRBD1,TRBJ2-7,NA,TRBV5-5,CASSSGQAASEQYF,TGTGCCAGCAGCTCGGGACAGGCAGCTTCCGAGCAGTACTTC
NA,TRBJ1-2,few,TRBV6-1,CASSEGSAYGYTF,TGTGCCAGCAGTGAAGGGAGCGCATATGGCTACACCTTC
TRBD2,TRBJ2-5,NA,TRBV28,CAHSTPGGRETQYF,TGTGCCCACTCGACCCCGGGGGGTCGGGAGACCCAGTACTTC
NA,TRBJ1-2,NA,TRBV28,CASSPPNRPGGYTF,TGTGCCAGCAGTCCCCCGAACAGGCCGGGTGGCTACACCTTC
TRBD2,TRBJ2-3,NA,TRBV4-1,CASSQGGREDTQYF,TGCGCCAGCAGCCAGGGCGGGAGAGAAGATACGCAGTATTTT
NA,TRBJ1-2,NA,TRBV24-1,CATSDLWQGKTNTF,TGTGCCACCAGTGATTTGTGGCAGGGGAAGACAAACACCTTC
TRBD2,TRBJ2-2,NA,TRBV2,CASSGPSGGANTGELFF,TGTGCCAGCAGTGGTCCTAGCGGGGGCGCGAACACCGGGGAGCTGTTTTTT
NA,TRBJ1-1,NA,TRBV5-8,CASSQPERAYTEAFF,TGTGCCAGCAGCCAACCTGAGAGGGCGTACACTGAAGCTTTCTTT
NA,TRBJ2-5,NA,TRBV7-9,CASSLAGRETQYF,TGTGCCAGCAGCTTAGCGGGGAGAGAGACCCAGTACTTC
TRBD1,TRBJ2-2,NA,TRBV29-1,CSVGTGADTGELFF,TGCAGCGTTGGGACAGGGGCCGACACCGGGGAGCTGTTTTTT
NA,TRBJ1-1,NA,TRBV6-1,CASSDGGEAFF,TGTGCCAGCAGTGATGGAGGTGAAGCTTTCTTT